These 30 T cell receptor beta chains share one sample of origin, sequenced in a study of blood T cells in healthy people across ages. With a J-beta primer mix and a sample-barcoded 5' primer, a second PCR ran about 7 to 12 cycles. TCRdb re-analysed the 5' RACE reads in MiXCR, keeping a single row per CDR3 protein. In the table there are approximately 690,000 distinct CDR3 sequences, about 43% of which are singletons. Sequencing was performed on blood. These receptors originate from an elderly man in good health.

The table lists this clonotype with a few counts. The chain links TRBV30 to TRBJ2-3, with D hard to call. V was shortened by 2 bases and J by 6 bases, with 15 bases between the two germline ends. CDR1 and CDR2 from the germline V gene are GTSNPN and SVGIG (reference sequence). The CDR3 contains 14 residues. The CDR3 loop is CAWSPATFGDTQYF. The CDR3 DNA is TGTGCCTGGAGTCCCGCGACATTTGGGGATACGCAGTATTTT. Full variable domain (outside the CDR3, taken from reference TRBV30 and TRBJ2-3): SQTIHQWPATLVQPVGSPLSLECTVEGTSNPNLYWYRQAAGRGLQLLFYSVGIGQISSEVPQNLSASRPQDRQFILSSKKLLLSDSGFYLCAWSPATFGDTQYFGPGTRLTVL.

CDR3: CASSIGSSSYYGYTF. The DNA for the CDR3 is TGTGCCAGCAGTATCGGGAGCAGCTCATACTATGGCTACACCTTC. V usage is TRBV6-6 and J usage is TRBJ1-2; no definite D call. CDR3 size: 15 residues. The ends were cut back, 5 bases at V and 3 bases at J, with 16 bases in the middle. Germline CDR1 reads MNHNY; CDR2 reads SVGAGI (reference sequence).

J is TRBJ1-6 and V is TRBV30; no clear D. With 3 bases removed from V and 7 bases from J, the gap between germline ends came to 7 bases. Germline CDR1 and CDR2: GTSNPN and SVGIG (reference sequence). The CDR3 consists of 12 residues. The CDR3 here is CAWRKGNSPLHF. CDR3 nucleotide sequence: TGTGCCTGGAGGAAGGGAAATTCACCCCTCCACTTT.

This chain links TRBV20-1 with TRBJ2-7; TRBD2 is a possible D gene (5 bases). Trimming removed 5 bases at V and 7 bases at J, with 12 bases between. The CDR3 consists of 11 residues. Per germline, CDR1 DFQATT and CDR2 SNEGSKA (reference sequence). CDR3 bases: TGCAGTGCTCGACTAAATAAGGAGCAGTACTTC. Translation: CSARLNKEQYF.

The genes are TRBV6-2 or TRBV6-3 and TRBJ2-5, with D tentatively TRBD2 (7 bases). This CDR3 is built from 15 residues. Germline CDR1 reads MNHEY; CDR2 reads SVGEGT. Trimming pared 6 bases from V and 6 bases from J, leaving 20 bases between. The CDR3 loop reads CASSPTRTRGKTQYF. CDR3 in DNA: TGTGCCAGCAGCCCCACTCGGACTAGGGGGAAGACCCAGTACTTC.

In this sample, this clonotype turned up once. This may arise from a read error, as a much more abundant clone is one base away. The chain has TRBV3-1 and TRBJ2-1; 11 bases line up with TRBD2. Germline assignment: CDR1 LGHDT and CDR2 YNNKEL (reference sequence). The CDR3 is made up of 19 amino acids. Written as DNA, the CDR3 is TGTGCCGGCAGCCAAGTCGCGGGGAAACTAGCGGGAGCTTACAATGAGCAGTTCTTC. Protein: CAGSQVAGKLAGAYNEQFF.

This clonotype was seen just once. Here the CDR3 reads CATHRGGETQFF. CDR3 sequence (DNA): TGTGCCACCCACCGAGGGGGGGAGACCCAGTTCTTC. The chain is built from TRBV6-5 and TRBJ2-1; possibly TRBD2 for D (7 bases). V lost 10 bases and J 13 bases, leaving 20 bases between the germline ends. The CDR3 totals 12 residues. Looked up from germline, CDR1 is MNHEY and CDR2 is SVGAGI.

On this clonotype: At one of its ends the junction is not consistent with the germline gene, which may arise from a read error. The genes are TRBV7-2 and TRBJ1-5, with TRBD1 as a possible D gene (6 bases). This CDR3 has 15 residues. Germline V lookup: CDR1 SGHTA, CDR2 FQGNSA. The CDR3: CAGSLPGRGVQPQHF. The CDR3 DNA reads TGTGCCGGCAGCTTACCGGGGAGGGGGGTTCAGCCCCAGCATTTT.

The gene calls are TRBV7-2 and TRBJ2-7; a possible D gene is TRBD1 (6 bases). CDR1 is SGHTA, CDR2 FQGNSA, per germline. The V gene lost 5 bases and the J gene lost 2 bases, with 13 bases spanning the gap. There are 14 residues in the CDR3. This CDR3 is CASSPTGTTYEQYF. The DNA of the CDR3 is TGTGCCAGCAGCCCCACGGGGACAACCTACGAGCAGTACTTC.

The gene calls are TRBV9 and TRBJ1-4; TRBD1 aligns across 8 bases. The CDR3 has 14 amino acids. With 4 bases clipped from V and 5 bases from J, the junction kept 4 bases outside the gene matches. Germline V gives CDR1 SGDLS, CDR2 YYNGEE. This CDR3 is CASSFRDRNEKLFF. CDR3 bases: TGTGCCAGCAGCTTTCGGGACAGGAATGAAAAACTGTTTTTT.

CDR3 region: CASRAEGYGNQPQHF. The DNA of the CDR3 is TGTGCCAGCAGGGCGGAGGGGTATGGCAATCAGCCCCAGCATTTT. The chain uses TRBV6-2 or TRBV6-3 and TRBJ1-5; D is possibly TRBD1 (5 bases). The germline V gene has CDR1 MNHEY and CDR2 SVGEGT. Trimming pared 6 bases from V and 2 bases from J, leaving 14 bases between. The CDR3 covers 15 residues.

The chain carries TRBV19 and TRBJ2-1; 7 bases line up with TRBD1. Germline CDR1 and CDR2: LNHDA and SQIVND (reference sequence). J gave up 0 bases and V 5 bases, and 7 bases lay outside the gene matches. CDR3 length: 16 amino acids. CDR3 nucleotide sequence: TGTGCCAGTAGTGTCGACAGGGCGAGCTCCTACAATGAGCAGTTCTTC. Translating it yields CASSVDRASSYNEQFF.

This clonotype has a handful of counts. V and J are TRBV5-1 and TRBJ2-3, with 9 bases that match TRBD2. This CDR3 comprises 17 residues. The J segment lost 1 base and the V segment lost 0 bases, leaving 6 bases of the junction unmatched. Germline CDR1 is SGHRS and CDR2 is YFSETQ. CDR3 nucleotide sequence: TGCGCCAGCAGCTTGGGCGCGGGGGGGCCCGGCACAGATACGCAGTATTTT. Protein: CASSLGAGGPGTDTQYF.

J is TRBJ2-1 and V is TRBV27; 11 nucleotides match TRBD1. V was pared by 3 bases and J by 6 bases, with 10 bases of the junction left unmatched. Germline V gene sequence: CDR1 MNHEY, CDR2 SMNVEV (reference sequence). CDR3 length: 17 residues. The DNA of the CDR3 is TGTGCCAGCAGTTTCCCTCGGGGGGACAGGGGGATCAATGAGCAGTTCTTC. Its protein is CASSFPRGDRGINEQFF.

This clonotype was picked up a small number of times. V usage is TRBV6-5 and J usage is TRBJ2-3; 12 bases are shared with TRBD2. The CDR3 length is 17 residues. The V gene's germline CDR1 is MNHEY and CDR2 SVGAGI. Germline trimming cut 3 bases from V and 4 bases from J; bases unmatched to any gene: 8. DNA for the CDR3: TGTGCCAGCAGTTATCACTCTAGCGGGAGGGCTTCAGATACGCAGTATTTT. This encodes CASSYHSSGRASDTQYF.

The J gene is TRBJ2-1, the V gene TRBV11-2; 10 bases are shared with TRBD1. The CDR3 has 13 residues. The V and J ends lost 3 bases and 8 bases, in that order; junction bases with no gene match: 1. Germline CDR1 and CDR2: SGHAT and FQNNGV. This CDR3 reads CASSLGQGYEQFF. The CDR3 DNA sequence: TGTGCCAGCAGCTTGGGACAGGGGTATGAGCAGTTCTTC.

This chain links TRBV13 with TRBJ1-2, with a weak D call TRBD1 (6 bases). Germline CDR1 PRHDT, CDR2 FYEKMQ (reference sequence). This CDR3 has 13 amino acids. Trimming cost V 5 bases and J 8 bases, with 15 bases left between them. The CDR3 protein is CASSIKQGSGYTF. CDR3 sequence (DNA): TGTGCCAGCAGCATAAAACAGGGTTCCGGCTACACCTTC.

V and J are TRBV20-1 and TRBJ1-2, with a possible D match to TRBD1 (6 bases). Trimming stripped 0 bases from V and 6 bases from J, with 17 bases between. CDR3 size: 15 residues. The germline CDR1 and CDR2 sequences are DFQATT and SNEGSKA (reference sequence). CDR3 residues: CSARDFGGLGDGYTF. CDR3 in DNA: TGCAGTGCTAGAGATTTCGGGGGGCTTGGGGATGGCTACACCTTC.

This chain joins TRBV6-1 and TRBJ2-5, with D possibly matching TRBD1 (5 bases). CDR1 MNHNS and CDR2 SASEGT come from the germline V gene. V was pared by 6 bases and J by 9 bases, with 17 bases between. The CDR3 length is 13 residues. The CDR3 DNA follows: TGTGCCAGCAGGTCACAGGACCCGGCGCCCCAGTACTTC. It translates to CASRSQDPAPQYF.

This clonotype showed up many times. The gene calls are TRBV29-1 and TRBJ2-7, with 8 nucleotides matching TRBD1. The germline V gene has CDR1 SQVTM and CDR2 ANQGSEA. The V gene end was trimmed by 7 bases and the J gene end by 2 bases; junction bases not matched to a gene: 10. The CDR3 is made up of 14 amino acids. CDR3 protein: CSAGSQQGAYEQYF. The DNA of the CDR3 is TGCAGCGCCGGTTCTCAACAGGGGGCCTACGAGCAGTACTTC.

This clonotype appeared many times. The chain employs TRBV20-1 and TRBJ2-4; 7 positions agree with TRBD2. Germline assignment: CDR1 DFQATT and CDR2 SNEGSKA (reference sequence). There are 18 residues in the CDR3. Trimming at V came to 6 bases and at J to 3 bases, leaving 20 bases not matched to a gene. The chain's CDR3 is CSAPKMGAGTGGKNIQYF. The CDR3 coding sequence is TGCAGTGCACCAAAAATGGGAGCGGGAACGGGTGGCAAAAACATTCAGTACTTC.

The V call is TRBV7-2, the J call TRBJ2-1; 11 nucleotides match TRBD2. The J call is in doubt because the DNA end fits TRBJ2-7 better. The CDR3 extends over 16 amino acids. Germline-derived CDR1 and CDR2 are SGHTA and FQGNSA. In DNA form, the CDR3 reads TGTGCCAGCATTCTCTTGACTAGCGGGACGGGCAATGAGCAGTACTTC. Translated, it gives CASILLTSGTGNEQYF.

Only a few counts were recorded for this clonotype. The rearrangement joins TRBV7-9 to TRBJ2-5; D gene uncertain. The V and J ends lost 5 bases and 2 bases respectively, with 12 bases between them. There are 14 residues in the CDR3. Germline CDR1 SEHNR, CDR2 FQNEAQ (reference sequence). This CDR3 reads CASSPRVEQETQYF. The CDR3 nucleotides read TGTGCCAGCAGCCCCCGTGTTGAGCAAGAGACCCAGTACTTC. Full variable domain (rest looked up from reference TRBV7-9 and TRBJ2-5): DTGVSQNPRHKITKRGQNVTFRCDPISEHNRLYWYRQTLGQGPEFLTYFQNEAQLEKSRLLSDRFSAERPKGSFSTLEIQRTEQGDSAMYLCASSPRVEQETQYFGPGTRLLVL.

The chain joins TRBV29-1 to TRBJ2-5; the match to TRBD2 covers 13 bases. Looked up from germline, CDR1 is SQVTM and CDR2 is ANQGSEA. The length of the CDR3 is 13 residues. V was clipped by 7 bases and J by 11 bases; unmatched bases: 10. The chain's CDR3 is CSAGLAGVTEQYF. DNA for the CDR3: TGCAGCGCCGGACTAGCGGGAGTCACTGAGCAGTACTTC. The full variable domain, with the rest looked up from reference TRBV29-1 and TRBJ2-5, is SAVISQKPSRDICQRGTSLTIQCQVDSQVTMMFWYRQQPGQSLTLIATANQGSEATYESGFVIDKFPISRPNLTFSTLTVSNMSPEDSSIYLCSAGLAGVTEQYFGPGTRLLVL.

This clonotype was found a few times. The chain combines TRBV20-1 with TRBJ2-1; 7 positions match TRBD2. There are 16 residues in the CDR3. CDR1 is DFQATT and CDR2 is SNEGSKA in the germline V gene (reference sequence). The junction had 8 bases not matched to a gene; V was cut back by 2 bases and J by 1 base. The CDR3 loop reads CSARPAAGDSYNEQFF. The CDR3 nucleotides are TGCAGTGCTAGACCCGCTGCGGGAGATTCCTACAATGAGCAGTTCTTC.

In its sample, this clonotype was seen a few times. The V and J genes are TRBV13 and TRBJ1-4; tentatively, D is TRBD1 (6 bases). CDR3 size: 16 residues. CDR1 and CDR2 (germline): PRHDT, FYEKMQ (reference sequence). Trimming took 5 bases from V and 0 from J, leaving 13 bases between them. In DNA, the CDR3 is TGTGCCAGCAGCCCCTCCCGGACAGCAACTAATGAAAAACTGTTTTTT. Translating gives CASSPSRTATNEKLFF.

This clonotype came up a few times. The gene calls are TRBV20-1 and TRBJ2-7; 9 bases are a match to TRBD1. After removal of 0 bases from V and 3 bases from J, the junction contained 12 bases not matched to a gene. The CDR3 has 17 residues. The V gene's germline CDR1 is DFQATT and CDR2 SNEGSKA (reference sequence). CDR3 sequence reads: CSARDRWGTGTGYEQYF. CDR3 DNA: TGCAGTGCTAGAGATCGTTGGGGGACAGGGACGGGCTACGAGCAGTACTTC.

The genes are TRBV7-8 and TRBJ2-5; D is unclear. The V end was cut by 5 bases, the J end by 3 bases, with 10 bases between. From germline, CDR1 is SGHVS and CDR2 FQNEAQ. The CDR3 is 13 residues long. CDR3 nucleotides: TGTGCCAGCAGCACCCGGATTAAAGAGACCCAGTACTTC. This translates into CASSTRIKETQYF. Full variable domain (outside the CDR3, taken from reference TRBV7-8 and TRBJ2-5): GAGVSQSPRYKVAKRGQDVALRCDPISGHVSLFWYQQALGQGPEFLTYFQNEAQLDKSGLPSDRFFAERPEGSVSTLKIQRTQQEDSAVYLCASSTRIKETQYFGPGTRLLVL.

In this sample, this clonotype turned up a few times. V usage is TRBV6-5 and J usage is TRBJ2-3; D is possibly TRBD1 (5 bases). The germline V and J ends were trimmed by 0 bases and 4 bases, with 11 bases remaining between them. Looked up from germline, CDR1 is MNHEY and CDR2 is SVGAGI. This CDR3 is built from 15 residues. DNA for the CDR3: TGTGCCAGCAGTTACTCTGGGGCCAGATCAGATACGCAGTATTTT. Its protein product is CASSYSGARSDTQYF.

This chain uses TRBV10-3 with TRBJ2-1; TRBD1 agrees at 8 bases. The CDR3 has 13 amino acids. With V trimmed by 7 bases and J by 3 bases, 2 bases remained unmatched. Germline assignment: CDR1 ENHRY and CDR2 SYGVKD. The CDR3 sequence: CAITGQGYNEQFF. Written as DNA, the CDR3 is TGTGCCATCACCGGACAGGGCTACAATGAGCAGTTCTTC.